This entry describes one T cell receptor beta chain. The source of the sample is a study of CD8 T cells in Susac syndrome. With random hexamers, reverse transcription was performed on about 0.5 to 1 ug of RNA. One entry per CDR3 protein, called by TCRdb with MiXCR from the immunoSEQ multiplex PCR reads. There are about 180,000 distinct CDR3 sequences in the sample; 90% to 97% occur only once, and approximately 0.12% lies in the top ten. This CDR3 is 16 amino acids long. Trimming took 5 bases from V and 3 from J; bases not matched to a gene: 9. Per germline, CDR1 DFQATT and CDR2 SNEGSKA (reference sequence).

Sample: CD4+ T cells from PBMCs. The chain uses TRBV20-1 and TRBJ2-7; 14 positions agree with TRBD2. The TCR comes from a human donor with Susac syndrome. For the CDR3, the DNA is TGCAGTGCTTCCGGGACTAGCGGGAGTCAGGGCTACGAGCAGTACTTC. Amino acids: CSASGTSGSQGYEQYF.